These T cell receptor beta chains were read from a single sample in a study of type 1 regulatory T cells. Their antigens remain unidentified. TCRdb re-derived calls from the reads in MiXCR, one entry per CDR3 protein. The profile shows around 64,000 distinct CDR3 sequences, less than 25% of them singletons. The sequencing sample was made of cultured type 1 regulatory T (Tr1) cells, either the whole culture or a sorted fraction (not recorded which). These TCRs come from a human donor in good health. Both conserved end residues are part of each CDR3. Fields, in order: clone size, V gene, J gene, D gene, CDR3 protein, CDR3 DNA. D genes are given only for firm matches. The listing skips clone size in some rows; elsewhere it reads once, few, many or a size class.

>.|TRBV18|TRBJ2-3|.
CASSFGWDTQYF
TGTGCCAGCTCCTTCGGGTGGGATACGCAGTATTTT
>.|TRBV7-8|TRBJ2-5|.
CASSLALREETQYF
TGTGCCAGCAGCTTAGCGCTGCGGGAAGAGACCCAGTACTTC
>many|TRBV18|TRBJ1-2|.
CASSPPSGEGYTF
TGTGCCAGCTCACCACCGTCTGGGGAGGGCTACACCTTC
>.|TRBV6-2/TRBV6-3|TRBJ2-6|TRBD2
CASLGRGDAANVLTF
TGTGCCAGCCTTGGGAGGGGCGATGCGGCCAACGTCCTGACTTTC
>few|TRBV7-2|TRBJ1-4|.
CASSLFRGFGNEKLFF
TGTGCCAGCAGCTTATTCCGGGGTTTCGGTAATGAAAAACTGTTTTTT
>.|TRBV6-5|TRBJ2-5|.
CASSLRDGSSKETQYF
TGTGCCAGCAGTCTTCGGGACGGGTCTTCCAAAGAGACCCAGTACTTC
>few|TRBV7-2|TRBJ2-7|.
CASSRDWNYEQYF
TGTGCCAGCAGTCGGGACTGGAACTACGAGCAGTACTTC
>.|TRBV15|TRBJ2-3|.
CATSREGLPTDTQYF
TGTGCCACCAGCAGAGAGGGACTCCCCACAGATACGCAGTATTTT
>few|TRBV5-1|TRBJ1-1|.
CASSLDRSEAFF
TGCGCCAGCAGCTTAGACAGATCCGAAGCTTTCTTT
>.|TRBV10-2|TRBJ1-1|TRBD1
CASSGYRGGEAFF
TGCGCCAGCAGTGGGTACAGGGGAGGTGAAGCTTTCTTT
>many|TRBV5-1|TRBJ2-6|.
CASSSAGSGANVLTF
TGCGCCAGCAGCTCGGCCGGCTCTGGGGCCAACGTCCTGACTTTC
>.|TRBV24-1|TRBJ2-2|TRBD1
CATSDPSGTGGLQGELFF
TGTGCCACCAGTGACCCTTCGGGGACAGGGGGCTTACAAGGGGAGCTGTTTTTT
>.|TRBV18|TRBJ2-7|.
CASSPQSGIYEQYF
TGTGCCAGCTCACCACAGTCGGGGATCTACGAGCAGTACTTC
>few|TRBV28|TRBJ2-7|TRBD1
CASKQGNSYEQYF
TGTGCCAGTAAACAGGGGAACTCCTACGAGCAGTACTTC
>many|TRBV3-1|TRBJ2-1|.
CASSQGNGLEQFF
TGTGCCAGCAGCCAAGGGAATGGGCTGGAGCAGTTCTTC
>many|TRBV4-2|TRBJ1-1|TRBD1
CASSLGTGGQGTEAFF
TGTGCCAGCAGCCTTGGGACAGGGGGTCAAGGCACTGAAGCTTTCTTT
>.|TRBV7-3|TRBJ2-3|.
CASSLGSGVDTQYF
TGTGCCAGCAGCTTAGGATCGGGCGTCGATACGCAGTATTTT
>few|TRBV20-1|TRBJ2-5|.
CSARDTSGRQETQYF
TGCAGTGCTAGAGATACATCCGGACGGCAAGAGACCCAGTACTTC
>few|TRBV5-6|TRBJ1-5|.
CASSSGVTNQPRHF
TGTGCCAGCAGCTCGGGGGTCACCAATCAGCCCCGGCATTTT
>medium-sized|TRBV29-1|TRBJ2-3|.
CSVHSGDTQYF
TGCAGCGTTCACAGTGGAGATACGCAGTATTTT
>few|TRBV6-1|TRBJ2-1|TRBD1
CAGKGALNPHNEQFF
TGTGCCGGTAAGGGGGCGTTAAACCCCCACAATGAGCAGTTCTTC
>.|TRBV19|TRBJ2-7|.
CASSIRQKTYEQYF
TGTGCCAGTAGTATCAGACAGAAAACCTACGAGCAGTACTTC
>.|TRBV7-2|TRBJ2-3|.
CASSLGGVRVRTDTQYF
TGTGCCAGCAGCTTAGGCGGTGTGAGGGTCCGGACAGATACGCAGTATTTT
>.|TRBV29-1|TRBJ2-7|TRBD1
CSVERDRGRYEQYF
TGCAGCGTTGAAAGGGACAGGGGTCGATACGAGCAGTACTTC
>.|TRBV5-4|TRBJ2-5|TRBD1
CASSSRQGSVAQYF
TGTGCCAGCAGCTCCCGACAGGGGTCAGTGGCCCAGTACTTC
>few|TRBV7-9|TRBJ2-7|.
CASSFDRSYEQYF
TGTGCCAGCAGCTTCGACAGATCCTACGAGCAGTACTTC
>.|TRBV20-1|TRBJ2-6|.
CSARNRQRSGANVLTF
TGCAGTGCTAGAAACCGCCAACGCTCTGGGGCCAACGTCCTGACTTTC
>.|TRBV12-3/TRBV12-4|TRBJ1-1|.
CASSLMGNTEAFF
TGTGCCAGCAGTTTAATGGGTAACACTGAAGCTTTCTTT
>many|TRBV2|TRBJ1-2|.
CASNREQSGYTF
TGTGCCAGCAACAGGGAACAATCGGGCTACACCTTC
>few|TRBV28|TRBJ2-2|.
CASSFVLSGTGELFF
TGTGCCAGCAGTTTCGTTCTGTCGGGCACCGGGGAGCTGTTTTTT
>few|TRBV28|TRBJ1-5|TRBD1
CASTYADRVDQPQHF
TGTGCCAGCACTTATGCGGACAGGGTCGATCAGCCCCAGCATTTT
>.|TRBV6-1|TRBJ2-7|.
CASMVPGRGVGEQYF
TGTGCCAGCATGGTCCCAGGGAGGGGGGTCGGCGAGCAGTACTTC
>few|TRBV20-1|TRBJ1-5|.
CSARDLVQGSGESNQPQHF
TGCAGTGCTAGAGATTTGGTACAGGGTTCGGGGGAAAGCAATCAGCCCCAGCATTTT
>.|TRBV6-2/TRBV6-3|TRBJ2-7|.
CASSYPNRVHEQYF
TGTGCCAGCAGTTACCCCAACAGGGTGCACGAGCAGTACTTC
>few|TRBV29-1|TRBJ1-1|.
CSVGDVNTEAFF
TGCAGCGTGGGGGACGTGAACACTGAAGCTTTCTTT
>few|TRBV5-1|TRBJ2-5|TRBD2
CASSLAITSGTETQYF
TGCGCCAGCAGCTTGGCCATAACTAGCGGTACGGAGACCCAGTACTTC
>.|TRBV3-1|TRBJ2-7|.
CASSHPLSGEQYF
TGTGCCAGCAGCCATCCCCTTTCAGGGGAGCAGTACTTC
>many|TRBV28|TRBJ1-1|.
CASSGDLAEAFF
TGTGCCAGCAGTGGGGATCTCGCTGAAGCTTTCTTT
>many|TRBV6-9|TRBJ1-6|.
CASSYRGQGGSPLHF
TGTGCCAGCAGTTATCGTGGGCAGGGAGGTTCACCCCTCCACTTT
>many|TRBV20-1|TRBJ1-2|.
CSARGHQTYGYTF
TGCAGTGCTAGGGGTCACCAGACGTATGGCTACACCTTC
>.|TRBV4-2|TRBJ1-1|TRBD1
CASSQDTGGRGRTEAFF
TGTGCCAGCAGCCAAGATACGGGCGGCAGGGGGCGAACTGAAGCTTTCTTT
>.|TRBV7-6|TRBJ2-7|TRBD1
CASSPRDRGTYEQYF
TGTGCCAGCAGCCCCCGGGACAGGGGTACCTACGAGCAGTACTTC
>few|TRBV9|TRBJ2-1|.
CASSVPGLTANEQFF
TGTGCCAGCAGCGTTCCGGGACTGACGGCCAATGAGCAGTTCTTC
>.|TRBV5-4|TRBJ2-3|TRBD2
CASSLVAGGQYF
TGTGCCAGCAGCTTGGTGGCGGGGGGGCAGTATTTT
>few|TRBV20-1|TRBJ2-1|.
CSARLRVAEQFF
TGCAGTGCTAGACTTCGCGTGGCGGAGCAGTTCTTC